This entry is about one T cell receptor (beta chain). These data are taken from a study of blood T cell repertoires in COVID-19. As for the study in general: Whether acute or convalescent, the COVID-19 samples came from the United States, Italy and Spain. The analysed material was cDNA or gDNA that came from T cells, B-cell-depleted T cells, or PBMCs.

Germline CDR1 and CDR2: SGHTS and YDEGEE. CDR3 length equals 13 residues. Between the trimmed V and J ends, which lost 1 base and 3 bases, there was a span of 6 bases. Source study methods: The authors estimated nucleated cell counts from reference gene primer amplification. Clones were sequenced by immunoSEQ multiplex PCR, and TCRdb holds only the in-frame ones, with some missing. That table furnishes V, J and clone size, whereas the DNA furnished D and trimming. The sample has about 74,000 clones; about 88% are singletons. Sequenced sample: peripheral blood. The clonotype was recovered from a man aged 50-59 years with acute or convalescent COVID-19. This chain connects TRBV5-8 to TRBJ2-3; D is ambiguous. CDR3 region: CASSLRSTDTQYF. The CDR3 nucleotides are TGTGCCAGCAGCTTGCGGTCGACAGATACGCAGTATTTT.